This entry describes one T cell receptor beta chain. Original processing methods: Quantification of nucleated cells was approximated via reference gene primer amplification. Sequencing used immunoSEQ multiplex PCR; TCRdb keeps in-frame clones, though not all of them. That table gives V, J and clone size, and the DNA gave D and trimming. In the table there are 35,000 to 45,000 clones, 70% to 90% of which are singletons. V lost 1 base to trimming and J lost 4 bases; unmatched junction nucleotides: 7. Germline V gives CDR1 SEHNR, CDR2 FQNEAQ (reference sequence). CDR3 length: 16 residues. The data originate from a study of blood T cell repertoires in COVID-19. Study details: Samples representing acute and convalescent COVID-19 were sourced from the United States, Italy and Spain. From T cells, B-cell-depleted T cells, or PBMCs came the material, which was cDNA or gDNA.

The sample was peripheral blood. The source is a human donor in a cohort sampled during active COVID-19. This rearrangement joins TRBV7-9 to TRBJ2-1, with TRBD2 identical over 7 bases. CDR3 in amino acids: CASSLVVGSGYNEQFF. Written as DNA, the CDR3 is TGTGCCAGCAGCTTAGTCGTAGGTAGCGGGTACAATGAGCAGTTCTTC.